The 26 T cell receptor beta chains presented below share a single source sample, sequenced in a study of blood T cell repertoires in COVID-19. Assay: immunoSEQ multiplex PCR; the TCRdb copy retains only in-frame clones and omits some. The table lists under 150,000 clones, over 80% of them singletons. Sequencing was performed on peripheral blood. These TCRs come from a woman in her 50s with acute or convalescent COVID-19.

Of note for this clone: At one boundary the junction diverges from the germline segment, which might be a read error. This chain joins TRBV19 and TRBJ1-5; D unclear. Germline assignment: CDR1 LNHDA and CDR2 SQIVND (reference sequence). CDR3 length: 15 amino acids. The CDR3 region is CASSLETDGRRPQHF. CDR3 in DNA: TGTGCCAGTAGTCTAGAGACTGACGGTCGACGGCCCCAGCATTTT. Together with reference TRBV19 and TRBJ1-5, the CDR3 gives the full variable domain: DGGITQSPKYLFRKEGQNVTLSCEQNLNHDAMYWYRQDPGQGLRLIYYSQIVNDFQKGDIAEGYSVSREKKESFPLTVTSAQKNPTAFYLCASSLETDGRRPQHFGDGTRLSIL.

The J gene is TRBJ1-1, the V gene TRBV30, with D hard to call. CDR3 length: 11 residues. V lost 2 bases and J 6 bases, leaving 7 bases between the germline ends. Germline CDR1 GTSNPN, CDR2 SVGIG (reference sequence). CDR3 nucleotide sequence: TGTGCCTGGAGTCAGGCCCCTGAAGCTTTCTTT. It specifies CAWSQAPEAFF.

Written as DNA, the CDR3 is TGTGCCAGCAGTGACAGTAACTCTAGGACTGAAGCTTTCTTT. This translates into CASSDSNSRTEAFF. The chain couples TRBV3-1 (or the pseudogene TRBV3-2) to TRBJ1-1; perhaps TRBD1 as D (5 bases). Germline values: CDR1 LGHDT, CDR2 YNNKEL (reference sequence). The CDR3 covers 14 residues. V was cut by 6 bases and J by 5 bases, with 16 bases left in between.

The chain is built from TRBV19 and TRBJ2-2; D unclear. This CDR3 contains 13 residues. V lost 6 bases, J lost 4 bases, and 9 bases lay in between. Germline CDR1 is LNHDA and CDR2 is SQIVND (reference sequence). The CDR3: CASSPGGTGELFF. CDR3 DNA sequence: TGTGCCAGTAGCCCGGGTGGCACCGGGGAGCTGTTTTTT.

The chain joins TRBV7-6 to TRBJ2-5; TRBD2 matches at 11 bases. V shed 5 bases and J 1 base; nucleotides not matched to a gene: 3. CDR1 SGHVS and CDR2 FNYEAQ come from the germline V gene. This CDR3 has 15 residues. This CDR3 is CASSGLAGGQETQYF. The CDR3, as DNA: TGTGCCAGCAGCGGCCTAGCGGGGGGCCAAGAGACCCAGTACTTC.

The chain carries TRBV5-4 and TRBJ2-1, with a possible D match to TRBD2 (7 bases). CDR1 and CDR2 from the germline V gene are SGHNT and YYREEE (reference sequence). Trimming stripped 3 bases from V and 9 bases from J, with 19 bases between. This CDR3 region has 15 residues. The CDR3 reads CASSSGGPEESEQFF. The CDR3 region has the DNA TGTGCCAGCAGCTCGGGGGGCCCAGAGGAAAGTGAGCAGTTCTTC.

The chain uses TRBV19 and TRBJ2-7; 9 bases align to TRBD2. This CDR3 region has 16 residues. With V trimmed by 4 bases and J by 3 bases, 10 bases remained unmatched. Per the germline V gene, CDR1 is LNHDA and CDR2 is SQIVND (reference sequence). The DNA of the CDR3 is TGTGCCAGTAGTACTAGCGGGACGTTTAACGTCTACGAGCAGTACTTC. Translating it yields CASSTSGTFNVYEQYF.

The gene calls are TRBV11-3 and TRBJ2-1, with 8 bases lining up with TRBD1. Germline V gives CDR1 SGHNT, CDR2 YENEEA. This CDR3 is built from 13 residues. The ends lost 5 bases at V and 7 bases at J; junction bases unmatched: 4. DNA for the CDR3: TGTGCCAGCAGCAGGACAGGGCGAAATGAGCAGTTCTTC. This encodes CASSRTGRNEQFF.

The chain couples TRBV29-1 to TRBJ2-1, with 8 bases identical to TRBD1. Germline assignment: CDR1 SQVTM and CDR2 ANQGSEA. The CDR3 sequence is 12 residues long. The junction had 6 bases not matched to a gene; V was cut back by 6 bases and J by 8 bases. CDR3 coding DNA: TGCAGCGTGCGGACAGGGCACGATGAGCAGTTCTTC. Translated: CSVRTGHDEQFF.

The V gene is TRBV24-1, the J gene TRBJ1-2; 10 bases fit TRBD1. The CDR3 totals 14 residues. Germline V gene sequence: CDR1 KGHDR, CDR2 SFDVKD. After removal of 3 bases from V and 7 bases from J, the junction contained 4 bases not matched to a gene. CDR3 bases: TGTGCCACCAGTGATGGGACAGGGGCTGGTGGCTACACCTTC. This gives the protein CATSDGTGAGGYTF.

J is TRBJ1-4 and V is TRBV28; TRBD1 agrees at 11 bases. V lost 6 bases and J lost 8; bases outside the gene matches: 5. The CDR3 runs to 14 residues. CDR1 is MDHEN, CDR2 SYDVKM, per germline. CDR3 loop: CASSEGQGGEKLFF. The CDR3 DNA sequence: TGTGCCAGCAGCGAGGGACAGGGGGGGGAAAAACTGTTTTTT.

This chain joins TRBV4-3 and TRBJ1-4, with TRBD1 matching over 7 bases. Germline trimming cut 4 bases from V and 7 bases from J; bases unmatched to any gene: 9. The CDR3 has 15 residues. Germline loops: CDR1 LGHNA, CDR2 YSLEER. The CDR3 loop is CASSRQTGIAEKLFF. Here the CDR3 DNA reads TGCGCCAGCAGCCGACAGACAGGGATCGCTGAAAAACTGTTTTTT.

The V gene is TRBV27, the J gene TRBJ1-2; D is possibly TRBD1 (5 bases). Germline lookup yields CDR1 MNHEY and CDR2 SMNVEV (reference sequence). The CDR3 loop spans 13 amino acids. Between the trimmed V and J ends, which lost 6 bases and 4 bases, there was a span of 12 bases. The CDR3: CASRAGYRYGYTF. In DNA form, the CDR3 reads TGTGCCAGCAGGGCAGGGTATCGCTATGGCTACACCTTC.

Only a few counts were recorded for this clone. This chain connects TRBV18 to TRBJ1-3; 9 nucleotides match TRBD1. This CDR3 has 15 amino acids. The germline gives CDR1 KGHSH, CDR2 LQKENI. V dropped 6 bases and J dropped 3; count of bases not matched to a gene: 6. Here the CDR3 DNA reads TGTGCCAGCTCCCCGACGGGACAGGGTGGAAACACCATATATTTT. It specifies CASSPTGQGGNTIYF.

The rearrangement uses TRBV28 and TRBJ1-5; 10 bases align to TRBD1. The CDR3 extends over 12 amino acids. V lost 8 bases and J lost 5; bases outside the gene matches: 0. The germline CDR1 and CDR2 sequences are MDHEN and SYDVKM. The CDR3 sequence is CASGQGDQPQHF. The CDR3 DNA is TGTGCCAGCGGACAGGGGGATCAGCCCCAGCATTTT.

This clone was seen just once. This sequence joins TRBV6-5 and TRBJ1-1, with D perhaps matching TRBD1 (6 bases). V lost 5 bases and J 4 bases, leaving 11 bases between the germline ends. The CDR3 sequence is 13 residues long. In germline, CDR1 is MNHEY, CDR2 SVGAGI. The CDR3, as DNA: TGTGCCAGCAGTCCCCGGACAGTCACTGAAGCTTTCTTT. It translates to CASSPRTVTEAFF.

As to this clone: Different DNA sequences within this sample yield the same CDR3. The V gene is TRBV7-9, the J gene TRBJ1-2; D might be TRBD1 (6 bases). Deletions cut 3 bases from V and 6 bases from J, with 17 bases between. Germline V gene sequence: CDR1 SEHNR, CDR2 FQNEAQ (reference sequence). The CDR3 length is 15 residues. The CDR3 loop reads CASSFGQGRKDGYTF. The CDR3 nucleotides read TGTGCCAGCAGCTTCGGCCAGGGGCGTAAAGATGGCTACACCTTC.

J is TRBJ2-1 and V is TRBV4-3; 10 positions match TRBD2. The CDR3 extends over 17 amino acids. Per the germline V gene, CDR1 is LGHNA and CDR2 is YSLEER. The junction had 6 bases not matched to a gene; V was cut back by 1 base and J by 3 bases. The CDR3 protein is CASSQAFSSGSYNEQFF. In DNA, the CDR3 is TGCGCCAGCAGCCAAGCTTTTTCTAGCGGGAGCTACAATGAGCAGTTCTTC.

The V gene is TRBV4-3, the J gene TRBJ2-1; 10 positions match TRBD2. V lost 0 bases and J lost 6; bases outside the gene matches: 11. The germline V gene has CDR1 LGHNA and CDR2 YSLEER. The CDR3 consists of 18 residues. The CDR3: CASSQDFGGLAEANEQFF. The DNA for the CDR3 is TGCGCCAGCAGCCAAGATTTCGGTGGACTAGCGGAAGCCAATGAGCAGTTCTTC.

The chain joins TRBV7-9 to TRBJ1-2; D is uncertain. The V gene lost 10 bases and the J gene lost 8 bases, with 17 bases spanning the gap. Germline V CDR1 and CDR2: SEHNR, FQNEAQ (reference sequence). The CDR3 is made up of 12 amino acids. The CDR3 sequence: CATIEIGEGYTF. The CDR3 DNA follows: TGTGCCACCATCGAAATCGGGGAAGGCTACACCTTC.

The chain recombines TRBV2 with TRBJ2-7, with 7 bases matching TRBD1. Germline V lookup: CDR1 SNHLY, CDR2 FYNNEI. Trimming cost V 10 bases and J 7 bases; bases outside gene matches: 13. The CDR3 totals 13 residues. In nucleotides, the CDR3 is TGTGCCACCCTGGGGACAGTAATGAGGGAGCAGTACTTC. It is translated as CATLGTVMREQYF.

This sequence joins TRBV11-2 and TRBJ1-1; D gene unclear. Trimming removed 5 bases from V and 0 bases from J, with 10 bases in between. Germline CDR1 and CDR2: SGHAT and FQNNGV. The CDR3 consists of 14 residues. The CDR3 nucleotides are TGTGCCAGCAGCCCCAGGATTATGAACACTGAAGCTTTCTTT. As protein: CASSPRIMNTEAFF.

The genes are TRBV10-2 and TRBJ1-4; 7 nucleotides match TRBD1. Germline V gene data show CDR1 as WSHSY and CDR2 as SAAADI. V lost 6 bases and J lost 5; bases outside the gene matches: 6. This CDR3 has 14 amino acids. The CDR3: CASSPTGQNEKLFF. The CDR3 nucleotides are TGCGCCAGCAGCCCTACGGGACAGAATGAAAAACTGTTTTTT.

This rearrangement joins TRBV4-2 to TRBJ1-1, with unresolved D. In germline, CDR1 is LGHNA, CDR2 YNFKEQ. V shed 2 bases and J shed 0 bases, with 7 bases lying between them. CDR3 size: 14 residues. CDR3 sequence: CASSQHMMNTEAFF. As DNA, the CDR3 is TGTGCCAGCAGCCAACACATGATGAACACTGAAGCTTTCTTT.

The CDR3 sequence is CASSLAEASGGAGEQFF. DNA for the CDR3: TGTGCCAGCAGCTTAGCAGAAGCTAGCGGGGGGGCCGGTGAGCAGTTCTTC. The chain uses TRBV7-6 and TRBJ2-1; 12 bases match TRBD2. V was clipped by 0 bases and J by 9 bases; unmatched bases: 9. CDR1 SGHVS and CDR2 FNYEAQ come from the germline V gene. The CDR3 contains 17 residues. The whole variable domain, filled in from reference TRBV7-6 and TRBJ2-1, reads GAGVSQSPRYKVTKRGQDVALRCDPISGHVSLYWYRQALGQGPEFLTYFNYEAQQDKSGLPNDRFSAERPEGSISTLTIQRTEQRDSAMYRCASSLAEASGGAGEQFFGPGTRLTVL.

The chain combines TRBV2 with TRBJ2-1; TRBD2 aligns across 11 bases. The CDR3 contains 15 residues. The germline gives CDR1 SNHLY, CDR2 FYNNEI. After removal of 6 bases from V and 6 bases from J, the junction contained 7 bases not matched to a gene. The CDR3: CASSPTSGSFNEQFF. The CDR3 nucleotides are TGTGCCAGCAGCCCCACTAGCGGGAGTTTCAATGAGCAGTTCTTC.